The text below deals with one T cell receptor (beta chain). Its antigen remains unidentified. Template material for TCR beta VDJ and CDR3 profiling consisted of genomic DNA. TCRdb ran MiXCR on the reads and lists one entry per CDR3 protein. The sample records about 180,000 distinct CDR3 sequences, 50% to 65% being singletons. Trimming took 2 bases from V and 5 from J, leaving 13 bases between them. The CDR3 has 14 amino acids. Germline values: CDR1 MGHDK, CDR2 SYGVNS. This entry belongs to a study of CD8+CD57+ T cells in acquired aplastic anemia. Findings and caveats of the study: Both patients and controls carried the same twenty-nine CD8+ CDR3 sequences.

The authors sequenced patients whose flow cytometry had shown CD8+CD57+ cell expansion. Everyone among the patients had severe acquired aplastic anemia. Each patient gave a blood sample that was collected before any therapy had been received. The rearrangement joins TRBV25-1 to TRBJ2-7; TRBD1 is a possible D gene (6 bases). The specimen was sorted CD4+, CD8+, or CD8+CD57+ T cells (not recorded which) from PBMCs. This receptor was identified in a human donor with aplastic anemia. The CDR3 sequence: CASSELGGLNEQYF. DNA of the CDR3: TGTGCCAGCAGTGAACTAGGGGGTTTGAACGAGCAGTACTTC.